The next 19 T cell receptor beta chains were all read from a single sample in a study of vaccination effects on CD4 cells after COVID-19. Data came from immunoSEQ multiplex PCR; TCRdb stores just in-frame clones and leaves some out. Counted here are roughly 30,000 clones, around two thirds occurring once; the ten biggest clones make up just under 15%. These receptors' antigens are unknown. Scientists isolated CD4+ T cells after a roughly 9-day culture period ended. Each participant received a vaccine that was either BNT162b2 or mRNA-1273, given as two doses. Sequences were derived from CD4+ T cells from PBMCs cultured without peptide, sampled after COVID-19 vaccination. The source of these receptors is a human donor who received a COVID-19 vaccine.

The chain carries TRBV28 and TRBJ2-2; 9 bases agree with TRBD2. The CDR3 sequence is 13 residues long. Germline V CDR1 and CDR2: MDHEN, SYDVKM. The V segment lost 7 bases and the J segment 8 bases; nucleotides outside the gene matches: 5. CDR3 DNA sequence: TGTGCCAGCACTAGCGGGAACGGGGGGGAGCTGTTTTTT. It yields the protein CASTSGNGGELFF.

The chain combines TRBV11-3 with TRBJ2-2; D gene uncertain. Germline V gene sequence: CDR1 SGHNT, CDR2 YENEEA. With 2 bases removed from V and 7 bases from J, the gap between germline ends came to 11 bases. This CDR3 has 14 residues. CDR3 loop: CASSLHGKDGELFF. CDR3 DNA: TGTGCCAGCAGCTTACATGGGAAAGACGGGGAGCTGTTTTTT.

The gene calls are TRBV2 and TRBJ2-3; TRBD2 matches 8 bases. V lost 3 bases and J lost 5; bases outside the gene matches: 4. Germline loops: CDR1 SNHLY, CDR2 FYNNEI. This CDR3 comprises 14 residues. The CDR3 region has the DNA TGTGCCAGCAGTGATGGCCTAGCGGGAGATACGCAGTATTTT. Amino acid sequence: CASSDGLAGDTQYF.

The chain couples TRBV28 to TRBJ2-3, with D possibly matching TRBD1 (5 bases). With 3 bases removed from V and 6 bases from J, the gap between germline ends came to 13 bases. CDR3 size: 14 residues. Per the germline V gene, CDR1 is MDHEN and CDR2 is SYDVKM. The CDR3 nucleotides are TGTGCCAGCAGTTTGACAGTCAGGTCCGATACGCAGTATTTT. Protein product: CASSLTVRSDTQYF.

This clone was detected only a few times. The chain carries TRBV7-9 and TRBJ1-1, with a tentative D call TRBD1 (5 bases). The CDR3 loop spans 14 amino acids. In germline, CDR1 is SEHNR, CDR2 FQNEAQ (reference sequence). The V gene lost 5 bases and the J gene lost 1 base, with 11 bases spanning the gap. The CDR3 DNA reads TGTGCCAGCAGCCACGACAGTAGGAACACTGAAGCTTTCTTT. Translation gives CASSHDSRNTEAFF.

The V gene is TRBV6-5, the J gene TRBJ2-3; D unresolved. V was cut by 6 bases and J by 6 bases, with 10 bases left in between. Germline V gene data show CDR1 as MNHEY and CDR2 as SVGAGI. The CDR3 is 12 amino acids. The CDR3: CASSRNYDTQYF. In DNA form, the CDR3 reads TGTGCCAGCAGCCGTAACTACGATACGCAGTATTTT.

The V gene is TRBV30, the J gene TRBJ2-7, with D perhaps being TRBD1 or TRBD2 (5 bases each). Germline lookup yields CDR1 GTSNPN and CDR2 SVGIG (reference sequence). Trimming took 0 bases from V and 5 from J, leaving 8 bases between them. This CDR3 has 12 residues. The CDR3 DNA reads as TGTGCCTGGAGTGTACTGGGGGACGAGCAGTACTTC. Its translation is CAWSVLGDEQYF. The variable domain in full, completed from reference TRBV30 and TRBJ2-7, reads SQTIHQWPATLVQPVGSPLSLECTVEGTSNPNLYWYRQAAGRGLQLLFYSVGIGQISSEVPQNLSASRPQDRQFILSSKKLLLSDSGFYLCAWSVLGDEQYFGPGTRLTVT.

V and J are TRBV7-3 and TRBJ1-1; D remains unclear. Germline assignment: CDR1 SGHTA and CDR2 FQGTGA. CDR3 length equals 13 residues. The V end lost 3 bases, the J end lost 1 base, and 6 bases lay between the germline ends. The CDR3 DNA follows: TGTGCCAGCAGCTTTGGGTCGAACACTGAAGCTTTCTTT. As protein: CASSFGSNTEAFF.

This chain joins TRBV27 and TRBJ2-7; no firm D call. V gave up 2 bases and J gave up 0 bases, with 8 bases separating them. There are 14 residues in the CDR3. CDR1 and CDR2 (germline): MNHEY, SMNVEV (reference sequence). The CDR3 region has the DNA TGTGCCAGCAGTTTAAGGGTAACCTCCTACGAGCAGTACTTC. This codes for CASSLRVTSYEQYF.

This clone was found a few times. The V gene is TRBV2, the J gene TRBJ1-2; D is ambiguous. Trimming cost V 7 bases and J 7 bases, with 13 bases left between them. The CDR3 is 12 amino acids. The V gene's germline CDR1 is SNHLY and CDR2 FYNNEI. CDR3 coding DNA: TGTGCCAGCACTAGCGTTGGGAGTGGCTACACCTTC. Amino acid sequence: CASTSVGSGYTF.

The CDR3 loop is CASSRGGPANTEAFF. For the CDR3, the DNA is TGTGCCAGCAGCCGAGGGGGGCCGGCGAACACTGAAGCTTTCTTT. The V call is TRBV5-4, the J call TRBJ1-1, with D possibly matching TRBD1 (6 bases). Between the trimmed V and J ends, which lost 4 bases and 1 base, there was a span of 14 bases. Germline values: CDR1 SGHNT, CDR2 YYREEE (reference sequence). The CDR3 runs to 15 residues.

This clone was counted only a few times. This rearrangement joins TRBV6-5 to TRBJ1-6; no clear D. The CDR3 loop spans 14 amino acids. Germline loops: CDR1 MNHEY, CDR2 SVGAGI. Trimming pared 8 bases from V and 5 bases from J, leaving 13 bases between. The chain's CDR3 is CASRPRADNSPLHF. The CDR3 DNA follows: TGTGCCAGCCGGCCGAGGGCCGATAATTCACCCCTCCACTTT.

The genes are TRBV24-1 and TRBJ1-6, with 7 nucleotides matching TRBD1. Trimming took 9 bases from V and 10 from J; bases not matched to a gene: 5. CDR1 and CDR2 (germline): KGHDR, SFDVKD. The CDR3 totals 12 residues. In DNA form, the CDR3 reads TGTGCCACCGGAACAGGGGTCTCACCCCTCCACTTT. Its protein is CATGTGVSPLHF.

This chain joins TRBV5-1 and TRBJ1-1; unclear D gene. From germline, CDR1 is SGHRS and CDR2 YFSETQ. The CDR3 runs 13 residues. The germline V and J ends were trimmed by 2 bases and 8 bases, with 13 bases remaining between them. The CDR3 DNA reads as TGCGCCAGCAGCTTATCGGCAGGCGCCGAAGCTTTCTTT. Protein sequence: CASSLSAGAEAFF.

The table lists this clone with a few counts. The gene calls are TRBV6-5 and TRBJ2-7, with 8 nucleotides matching TRBD1. The trim removed 7 bases at V and 5 bases at J, leaving 7 bases unmatched. This CDR3 contains 13 residues. Per the germline V gene, CDR1 is MNHEY and CDR2 is SVGAGI. The CDR3 is CASIKGQGNEQYF. In nucleotides, the CDR3 is TGTGCCAGCATAAAAGGACAGGGAAACGAGCAGTACTTC.

This clone has just a few counts. This chain connects TRBV7-2 to TRBJ2-7, with D perhaps matching TRBD1 or TRBD2 (5 bases each). Trimming shortened V by 1 base and J by 6 bases, and 10 bases separated the two germline ends. The CDR3 sequence is 13 residues long. Germline V gene sequence: CDR1 SGHTA, CDR2 FQGNSA. The CDR3 DNA reads TGTGCCAGCAGCTTAGAAGGGGACCGCGAGCAGTACTTC. It is translated as CASSLEGDREQYF.

V usage is TRBV5-6 and J usage is TRBJ2-7; D is unresolved. Germline V gene lookup returns CDR1 SGHDT and CDR2 YYEEEE. The CDR3 has 12 residues. Trimming took 3 bases from V and 5 from J, leaving 9 bases between them. This CDR3 reads CASSSLPHEQYF. The DNA for the CDR3 is TGTGCCAGCAGCTCCCTGCCCCACGAGCAGTACTTC. Based on the CDR3 plus reference TRBV5-6 and TRBJ2-7, the full variable domain is DAGVTQSPTHLIKTRGQQVTLRCSPKSGHDTVSWYQQALGQGPQFIFQYYEEEERQRGNFPDRFSGHQFPNYSSELNVNALLLGDSALYLCASSSLPHEQYFGPGTRLTVT.

The chain combines TRBV13 with TRBJ1-2, with 7 bases fitting TRBD1. The germline V gene has CDR1 PRHDT and CDR2 FYEKMQ (reference sequence). The CDR3 has 15 amino acids. V was clipped by 0 bases and J by 4 bases; unmatched bases: 5. The CDR3 here is CASSLGLTGSYGYTF. CDR3 sequence (DNA): TGTGCCAGCAGCTTAGGCCTGACAGGGAGCTATGGCTACACCTTC.

V gene TRBV11-3 combines with J gene TRBJ2-7; 7 bases map to TRBD2. The trim removed 2 bases at V and 5 bases at J, leaving 9 bases unmatched. The germline CDR1 and CDR2 sequences are SGHNT and YENEEA. The CDR3 spans 15 residues. CDR3 region: CASSLSLSGFHEQYF. The CDR3 DNA is TGTGCCAGCAGCTTAAGTCTTAGCGGGTTCCACGAGCAGTACTTC.